In its sample, the clone carrying this T cell receptor (beta chain) was seen once. The germline V gene has CDR1 SNHLY and CDR2 FYNNEI. Trimming cost V 7 bases and J 4 bases; bases outside gene matches: 6. This CDR3 comprises 14 residues. This specimen comes from a study of blood T cells in healthy people across ages. With a J-beta primer mix and a sample-barcoded 5' primer, a second PCR ran about 6 to 11 cycles. TCRdb redid the calling of the 5' RACE reads with MiXCR, one entry per CDR3 protein. The table shows approximately 600,000 distinct CDR3 sequences, with 45% to 65% occurring only once. The V call is TRBV2, the J call TRBJ1-4; TRBD1 matches 7 bases. This clonotype originated in a man in his sixties in good health. Sequenced: blood. CDR3 region: CASTRDRVNEKLFF. CDR3 DNA sequence: TGTGCCAGCACGAGGGACAGAGTTAATGAAAAACTGTTTTTT.